Below, one T cell receptor (beta chain) is given with its context. The data were produced by immunoSEQ multiplex PCR, yet TCRdb's version contains in-frame clones alone and is incomplete. The data show 85,000 to 95,000 clones, about 91% seen once. The sample originates from a study of blood T cell repertoires in COVID-19. On the study more broadly: Samples came from the United States, Italy and Spain, spanning acute and convalescent COVID-19.

This CDR3 is 16 amino acids long. Trimming took 4 bases from V and 4 from J; bases not matched to a gene: 5. CDR1 is KGHDR, CDR2 SFDVKD, per germline. The rearrangement links TRBV24-1 to TRBJ2-6, with TRBD1 identical over 8 bases. The sequence came from a man between 60 and 75 years old with acute or convalescent COVID-19. Sequenced material: peripheral blood. Here the CDR3 DNA reads TGTGCCACCAGTGACACCCAGGGGGCCGGGGCCAACGTCCTGACTTTC. This gives the protein CATSDTQGAGANVLTF.